The entry that follows covers one T cell receptor (beta chain) sequence. The CDR3 has 14 amino acids. Per germline, CDR1 MDHEN and CDR2 SYDVKM. Trimming removed 2 bases at V and 8 bases at J, with 13 bases between. The data stem from a study of blood T cell repertoires in COVID-19. Study information: Donors in the United States, Italy and Spain gave samples during acute or convalescent COVID-19. Sample material is recorded as cDNA or gDNA derived from T cells, B-cell-depleted T cells, or PBMCs.

Original data processing: Reference gene primer amplification in the assay estimated nucleated cell counts. Produced via immunoSEQ multiplex PCR; TCRdb's table is partial and in-frame only. That table furnishes V, J and clone size, whereas the DNA furnished D and trimming. The sample carries a few hundred thousand clones, around 86% recorded once. This receptor was taken from a man aged 25-45 years who had recovered from COVID-19. The chain uses TRBV28 and TRBJ1-5; weak D call: TRBD1 (5 bases). Sequenced input: peripheral blood. CDR3 loop: CASSLGQGREPQHF. CDR3 nucleotide sequence: TGTGCCAGCAGTTTAGGGCAGGGTAGGGAGCCCCAGCATTTT.